This T cell receptor (beta chain) was obtained from a study of vaccination and CD4 T cells after COVID-19. Looking at the study overall: Following dose two, a median about 70 days (range 14 to 241) passed before post-vaccine samples were taken.

Overall study results and limits: Convalescent patients displayed spike mono-reactivity in 304 of 307 vaccine-specific clones.

The germline gives CDR1 MNHEY, CDR2 SMNVEV (reference sequence). The CDR3 has 16 residues. Unmatched junction bases numbered 9, after V lost 6 bases and J lost 3 bases. Sequencing of cultured CD4+ T cell DNA used the Oncomine TCR Beta short-read assay. MiXCR, run by TCRdb on the PCR reads, gives a single entry per CDR3 protein. The repertoire has tens of thousands of distinct CDR3 sequences, 45% to 60% of them found once; the top ten carry over 5%. The sample holds a few counts of this clonotype. The antigen remains undetermined. Sample treatment: approximately 10-day PBMC culture with coronavirus spike peptide pools or control peptides (ViraFEST assay). ViraFEST relied on peptide pools to expand antigen-specific T cells; the TCRs were sequenced afterward. Positive SARS-CoV-2 PCR tests in convalescent patients dated from March to December 2020, pre-Alpha, Beta and Delta.

The receptor was derived from a human donor who had recovered from COVID-19. The chain links TRBV27 to TRBJ2-7, with TRBD2 matching over 12 bases. Sequencing used CD4+ T cells from blood, cultured in vitro. The CDR3 loop is CASRGLAGTNFYEQYF. In DNA, the CDR3 is TGTGCCAGCAGGGGACTAGCGGGCACCAACTTCTACGAGCAGTACTTC.